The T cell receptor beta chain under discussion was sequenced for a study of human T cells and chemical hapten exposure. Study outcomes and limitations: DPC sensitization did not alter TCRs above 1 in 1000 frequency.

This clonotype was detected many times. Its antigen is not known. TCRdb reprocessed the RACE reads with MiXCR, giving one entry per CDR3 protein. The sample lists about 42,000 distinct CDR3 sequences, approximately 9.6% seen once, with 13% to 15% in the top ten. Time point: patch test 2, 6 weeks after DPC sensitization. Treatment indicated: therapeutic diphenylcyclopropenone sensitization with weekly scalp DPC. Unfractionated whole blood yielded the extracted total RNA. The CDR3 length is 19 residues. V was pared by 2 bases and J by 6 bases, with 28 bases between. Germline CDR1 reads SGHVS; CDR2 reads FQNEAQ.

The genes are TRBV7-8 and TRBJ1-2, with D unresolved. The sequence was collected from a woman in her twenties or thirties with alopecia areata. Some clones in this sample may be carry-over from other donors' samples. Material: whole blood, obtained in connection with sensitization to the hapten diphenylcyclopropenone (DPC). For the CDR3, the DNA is TGTGCCAGCAGCTTAAGTACCTCAAATATTCGACGGTGGCTTCATGGCTACACCTTC. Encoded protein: CASSLSTSNIRRWLHGYTF.